These 7 T cell receptor beta chains were all obtained from the same sample, sequenced in a study of control samples from healthy donors and cancer patients. The repertoire was sequenced with immunoSEQ multiplex PCR; TCRdb's copy has only in-frame clones and lacks some. The sample records 120,000 or so clones, about 89% being singletons. Specimen: blood. The receptors derive from a man aged 55 to 70 in good health.

V and J are TRBV27 and TRBJ1-5; D is ambiguous. Germline V CDR1 and CDR2: MNHEY, SMNVEV (reference sequence). The V gene lost 8 bases and the J gene lost 6 bases, with 20 bases spanning the gap. The CDR3 covers 15 residues. The CDR3 sequence is CASGPGGLLGQPQHF. The CDR3 DNA is TGTGCCAGCGGACCGGGAGGTTTGTTAGGTCAGCCCCAGCATTTT.

The chain has TRBV5-1 and TRBJ1-6; D unresolved. CDR1 and CDR2 (germline): SGHRS, YFSETQ. With 0 bases removed from V and 10 bases from J, the gap between germline ends came to 8 bases. This CDR3 has 13 residues. CDR3 nucleotides: TGCGCCAGCAGCTTGGAGGAATGGTCACCCCTCCACTTT. As protein: CASSLEEWSPLHF. Based on the CDR3 plus reference TRBV5-1 and TRBJ1-6, the full variable domain is KAGVTQTPRYLIKTRGQQVTLSCSPISGHRSVSWYQQTPGQGLQFLFEYFSETQRNKGNFPGRFSGRQFSNSRSEMNVSTLELGDSALYLCASSLEEWSPLHFGNGTRLTVT.

Only one count was recorded for this clone. The chain combines TRBV29-1 with TRBJ1-5; D is unclear. Germline CDR1 and CDR2: SQVTM and ANQGSEA. V was cut by 7 bases and J by 5 bases, with 15 bases left in between. The CDR3 covers 13 residues. CDR3 sequence: CSALADGDQPQHF. CDR3 nucleotides: TGCAGCGCTCTGGCCGACGGGGATCAGCCCCAGCATTTT. Looking up the rest from reference TRBV29-1 and TRBJ1-5 gives the full variable domain: SAVISQKPSRDICQRGTSLTIQCQVDSQVTMMFWYRQQPGQSLTLIATANQGSEATYESGFVIDKFPISRPNLTFSTLTVSNMSPEDSSIYLCSALADGDQPQHFGDGTRLSIL.

The genes are TRBV28 and TRBJ2-3; D remains ambiguous. CDR1 MDHEN and CDR2 SYDVKM come from the germline V gene. The V and J ends lost 7 bases and 1 base respectively, with 6 bases between them. The CDR3 spans 12 residues. This chain's CDR3 is CASKWGTDTQYF. The DNA for the CDR3 is TGTGCCAGCAAGTGGGGCACAGATACGCAGTATTTT.

The gene calls are TRBV6-1 and TRBJ1-5; D might be TRBD1 (5 bases). Germline CDR1 MNHNS, CDR2 SASEGT. This CDR3 contains 15 residues. The germline V and J ends were trimmed by 3 bases and 7 bases, with 16 bases remaining between them. The chain's CDR3 is CASSEVQGEYQPQHF. The CDR3 region has the DNA TGTGCCAGCAGTGAGGTCCAAGGGGAATACCAGCCCCAGCATTTT.

The V and J genes are TRBV9 and TRBJ1-2; D gene unclear. Trimming cost V 0 bases and J 4 bases, with 7 bases left between them. Germline V gene data show CDR1 as SGDLS and CDR2 as YYNGEE. This CDR3 comprises 13 residues. The CDR3 reads CASSVENSYGYTF. The CDR3 bases are TGTGCCAGCAGCGTAGAGAACAGCTATGGCTACACCTTC. The whole variable domain, remainder taken from reference TRBV9 and TRBJ1-2, is DSGVTQTPKHLITATGQRVTLRCSPRSGDLSVYWYQQSLDQGLQFLIQYYNGEERAKGNILERFSAQQFPDLHSELNLSSLELGDSALYFCASSVENSYGYTFGSGTRLTVV.

The chain recombines TRBV19 with TRBJ2-2; weak D call: TRBD2 (6 bases). The CDR3 consists of 15 residues. The ends were cut back, 1 base at V and 10 bases at J, with 16 bases in the middle. Germline assignment: CDR1 LNHDA and CDR2 SQIVND (reference sequence). The CDR3 sequence is CASSIVGRRTAELFF. Written as DNA, the CDR3 is TGTGCCAGTAGTATAGTAGGGAGGAGGACGGCGGAGCTGTTTTTT.